This TCR beta chain is from a study of cytomegalovirus exposure and HLA in healthy donors. A remark on this clone: Its antigen is still unknown. Relative to the germline gene, one junction end is altered; a read error may explain this.

13 Jbeta primers and 60 Vbeta primers were used for the PCR. Using immunoSEQ multiplex PCR, the repertoire was profiled, and TCRdb retains in-frame clones only, with some absent. The data contain roughly 80,000 clones, over 70% of them singletons. Germline CDR1 SGDLS, CDR2 YYNGEE. The CDR3 length is 13 residues. Whole-study findings and limits: Later analysis associated a missense DCLRE1C variant with TCR beta V- and J-gene trimming.

The sequence was collected from a male donor in good health and CMV-seronegative. The sequencing sample was made of PBMCs. J is TRBJ1-2 and V is TRBV9; the D gene is possibly TRBD1 (5 bases). CDR3 residues: CASSAQGNYGYPF. CDR3 nucleotides: TGTGCCAGCAGCGCGCAGGGCAACTATGGCTACCCCTTC. Supplemented by reference TRBV9 and TRBJ1-2, the full variable domain reads DSGVTQTPKHLITATGQRVTLRCSPRSGDLSVYWYQQSLDQGLQFLIQYYNGEERAKGNILERFSAQQFPDLHSELNLSSLELGDSALYFCASSAQGNYGYPFGSGTRLTVV.